One sample yielded the 2 T cell receptor beta chains listed below, sequenced in a study of T cells after yellow fever vaccination. One entry per CDR3 protein, called by TCRdb with MiXCR from the 5' RACE reads. Altogether about 170,000 distinct CDR3 sequences are present, 6.2% being singletons, with the ten largest covering just under 3%. The specimen comprised CD4+ T cells sorted from PBMCs, sampled on the day of the first yellow fever vaccination. The receptors were sampled from a man aged 18-30 years who received the YFV17D yellow fever vaccine.

This clonotype showed up many times. This rearrangement joins TRBV4-3 to TRBJ2-1; maybe TRBD2 (5 bases). Germline values: CDR1 LGHNA, CDR2 YSLEER. V dropped 3 bases and J dropped 4 bases, with 13 bases sitting between them. CDR3 length: 15 residues. The CDR3 loop reads CASSQGRGWYNEQFF. The CDR3 coding sequence is TGCGCCAGCAGCCAGGGCCGGGGTTGGTACAATGAGCAGTTCTTC.

This clonotype was recorded many times. The J gene is TRBJ1-1, the V gene TRBV12-3 or TRBV12-4; D possibly corresponds to TRBD1 (5 bases). V shed 10 bases and J shed 8 bases, with 17 bases lying between them. This CDR3 has 12 amino acids. The CDR3 DNA follows: TGTGCCACCTCACTGGCGGGGGGGGAAGCTTTCTTT. This gives the protein CATSLAGGEAFF.